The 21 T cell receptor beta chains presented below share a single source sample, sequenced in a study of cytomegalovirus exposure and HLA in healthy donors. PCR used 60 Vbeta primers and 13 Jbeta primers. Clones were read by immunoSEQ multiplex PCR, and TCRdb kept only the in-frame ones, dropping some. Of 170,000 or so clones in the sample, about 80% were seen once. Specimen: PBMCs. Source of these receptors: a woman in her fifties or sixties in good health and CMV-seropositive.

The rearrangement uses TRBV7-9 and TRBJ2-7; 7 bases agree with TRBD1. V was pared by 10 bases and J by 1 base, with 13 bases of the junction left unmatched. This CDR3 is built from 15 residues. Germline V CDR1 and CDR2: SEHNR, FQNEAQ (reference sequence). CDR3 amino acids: CATPNYRGESYEQYF. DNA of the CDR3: TGTGCCACCCCAAATTACAGGGGAGAGTCCTACGAGCAGTACTTC.

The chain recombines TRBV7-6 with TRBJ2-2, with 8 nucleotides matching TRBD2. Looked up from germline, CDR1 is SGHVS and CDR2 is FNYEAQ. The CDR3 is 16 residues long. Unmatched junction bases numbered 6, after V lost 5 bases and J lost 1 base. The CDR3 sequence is CASSPYGGGNTGELFF. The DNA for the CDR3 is TGTGCCAGCAGCCCCTACGGGGGGGGGAACACCGGGGAGCTGTTTTTT.

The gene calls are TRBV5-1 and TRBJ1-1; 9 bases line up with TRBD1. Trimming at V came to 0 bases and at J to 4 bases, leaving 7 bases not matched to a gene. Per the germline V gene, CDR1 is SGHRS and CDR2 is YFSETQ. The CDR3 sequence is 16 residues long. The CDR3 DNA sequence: TGCGCCAGCAGCTTGGCCCCACAGGGGGCGGTCACTGAAGCTTTCTTT. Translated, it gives CASSLAPQGAVTEAFF.

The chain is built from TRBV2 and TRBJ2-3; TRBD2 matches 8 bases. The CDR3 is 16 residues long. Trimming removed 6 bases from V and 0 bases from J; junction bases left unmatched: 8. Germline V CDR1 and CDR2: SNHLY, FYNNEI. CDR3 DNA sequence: TGTGCCAGCAGCGGCCTACTAGCGGCTAGCACAGATACGCAGTATTTT. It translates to CASSGLLAASTDTQYF.

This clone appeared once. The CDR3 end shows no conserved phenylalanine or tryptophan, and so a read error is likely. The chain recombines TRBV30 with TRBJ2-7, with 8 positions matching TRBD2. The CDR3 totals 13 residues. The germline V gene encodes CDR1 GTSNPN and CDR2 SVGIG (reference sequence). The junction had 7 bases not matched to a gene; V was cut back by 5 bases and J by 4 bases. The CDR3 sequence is CAWSGGLEYEQYL. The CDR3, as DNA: TGTGCCTGGTCGGGGGGGTTGGAATACGAGCAGTACCTC.

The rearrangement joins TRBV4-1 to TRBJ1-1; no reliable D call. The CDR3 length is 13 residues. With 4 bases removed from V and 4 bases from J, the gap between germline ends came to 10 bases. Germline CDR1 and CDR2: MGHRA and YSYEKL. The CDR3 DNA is TGCGCCAGCAGCCTGCGGGATGTCACTGAAGCTTTCTTT. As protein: CASSLRDVTEAFF.

The CDR3 DNA sequence: TGTGCCAGCGGTGTGGCCGGGGGCTACAATGAGCAGTTCTTC. This codes for CASGVAGGYNEQFF. The genes are TRBV7-2 and TRBJ2-1; the D gene is possibly TRBD2 (6 bases). The germline gives CDR1 SGHTA, CDR2 FQGNSA. Trimming cost V 8 bases and J 3 bases, with 14 bases left between them. This CDR3 has 14 residues.

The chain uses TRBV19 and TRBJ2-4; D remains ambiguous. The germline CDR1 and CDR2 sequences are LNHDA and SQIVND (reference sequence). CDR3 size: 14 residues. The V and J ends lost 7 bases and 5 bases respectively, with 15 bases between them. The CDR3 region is CASNRESSENIQYF. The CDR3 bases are TGTGCCAGTAACCGAGAATCCAGCGAAAACATTCAGTACTTC.

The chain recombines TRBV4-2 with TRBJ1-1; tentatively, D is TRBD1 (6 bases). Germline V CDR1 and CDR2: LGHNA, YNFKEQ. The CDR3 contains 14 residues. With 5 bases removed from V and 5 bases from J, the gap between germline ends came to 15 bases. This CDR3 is CASSKNQGWTEAFF. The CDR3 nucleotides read TGTGCCAGCAGCAAAAACCAGGGGTGGACTGAAGCTTTCTTT.

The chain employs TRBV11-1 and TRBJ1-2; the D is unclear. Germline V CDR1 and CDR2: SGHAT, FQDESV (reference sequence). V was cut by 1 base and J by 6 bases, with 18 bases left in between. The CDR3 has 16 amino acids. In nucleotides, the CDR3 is TGTGCCAGCAGCTTAGACCGGGGTCAACAACCAGATGGCTACACCTTC. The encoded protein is CASSLDRGQQPDGYTF.

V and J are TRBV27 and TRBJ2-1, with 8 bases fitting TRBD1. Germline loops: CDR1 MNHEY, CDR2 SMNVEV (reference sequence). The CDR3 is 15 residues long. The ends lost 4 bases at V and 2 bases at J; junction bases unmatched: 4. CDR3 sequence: CASSSDRGAYNEQFF. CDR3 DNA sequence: TGTGCCAGCAGTTCCGACAGGGGAGCCTACAATGAGCAGTTCTTC.

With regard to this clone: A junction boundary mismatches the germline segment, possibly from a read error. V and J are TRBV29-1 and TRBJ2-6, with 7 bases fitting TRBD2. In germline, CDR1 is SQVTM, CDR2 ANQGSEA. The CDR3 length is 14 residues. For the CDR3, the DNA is TGCAGCGCAGGGACTACCACTGGGGCCAACGGCCTGACTTTC. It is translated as CSAGTTTGANGLTF.

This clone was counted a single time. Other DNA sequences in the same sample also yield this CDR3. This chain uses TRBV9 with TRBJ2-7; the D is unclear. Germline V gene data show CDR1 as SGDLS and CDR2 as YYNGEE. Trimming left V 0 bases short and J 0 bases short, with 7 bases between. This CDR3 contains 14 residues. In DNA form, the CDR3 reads TGTGCCAGCAGCGTAGCTAGTTCCTCCTACGAGCAGTACTTC. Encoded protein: CASSVASSSYEQYF.

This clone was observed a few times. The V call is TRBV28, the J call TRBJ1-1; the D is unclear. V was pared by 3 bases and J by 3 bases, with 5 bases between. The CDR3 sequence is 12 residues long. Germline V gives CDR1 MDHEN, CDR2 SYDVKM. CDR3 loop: CASSFLYTEAFF. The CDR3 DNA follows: TGTGCCAGCAGTTTCCTTTACACTGAAGCTTTCTTT.

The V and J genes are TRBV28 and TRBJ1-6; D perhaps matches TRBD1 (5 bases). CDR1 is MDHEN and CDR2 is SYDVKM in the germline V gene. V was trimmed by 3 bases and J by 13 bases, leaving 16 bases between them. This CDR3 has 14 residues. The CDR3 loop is CASSFASLGAPLHF. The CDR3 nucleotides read TGTGCCAGCAGTTTCGCGAGCTTAGGGGCCCCCCTCCACTTT.

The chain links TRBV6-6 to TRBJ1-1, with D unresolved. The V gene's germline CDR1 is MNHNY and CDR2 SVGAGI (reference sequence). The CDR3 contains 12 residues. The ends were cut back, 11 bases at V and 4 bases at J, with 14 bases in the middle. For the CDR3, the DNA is TGTGCCCACGCACGGTTTGCCACTGAAGCTTTCTTT. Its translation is CAHARFATEAFF.

CDR3 protein: CASSQDPVFSGANVLTF. The CDR3 region has the DNA TGCGCCAGCAGCCAAGATCCGGTCTTCTCTGGGGCCAACGTCCTGACTTTC. The J gene is TRBJ2-6, the V gene TRBV4-3, with D unresolved. V was trimmed by 0 bases and J by 0 bases, leaving 9 bases between them. The CDR3 loop spans 17 amino acids. Germline assignment: CDR1 LGHNA and CDR2 YSLEER.

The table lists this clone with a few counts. DNA of the CDR3: TGTGCCAGCACCCCGGGGGACTTAAAAGGCGGTGAGCAGTTCTTC. This sequence encodes CASTPGDLKGGEQFF. The chain couples TRBV7-9 to TRBJ2-1; D is possibly TRBD2 (6 bases). CDR1 and CDR2 from the germline V gene are SEHNR and FQNEAQ (reference sequence). V shed 7 bases and J shed 9 bases, with 22 bases lying between them. The CDR3 spans 15 residues.

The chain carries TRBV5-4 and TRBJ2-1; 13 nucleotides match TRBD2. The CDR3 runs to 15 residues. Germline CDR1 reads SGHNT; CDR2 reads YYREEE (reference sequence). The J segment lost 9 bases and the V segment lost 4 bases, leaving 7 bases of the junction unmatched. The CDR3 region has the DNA TGTGCCAGCAGCACCGGGACTAGCGGGATTCGTGAGCAGTTCTTC. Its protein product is CASSTGTSGIREQFF. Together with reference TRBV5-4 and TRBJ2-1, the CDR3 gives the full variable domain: ETGVTQSPTHLIKTRGQQVTLRCSSQSGHNTVSWYQQALGQGPQFIFQYYREEENGRGNFPPRFSGLQFPNYSSELNVNALELDDSALYLCASSTGTSGIREQFFGPGTRLTVL.

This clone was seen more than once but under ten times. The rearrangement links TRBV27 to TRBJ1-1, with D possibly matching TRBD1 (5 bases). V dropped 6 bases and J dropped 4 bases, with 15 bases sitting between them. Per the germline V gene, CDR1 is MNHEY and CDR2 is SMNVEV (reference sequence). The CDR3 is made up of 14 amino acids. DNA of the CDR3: TGTGCCAGCAGGGAAGCAGGGTGGGGCACTGAAGCTTTCTTT. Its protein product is CASREAGWGTEAFF.

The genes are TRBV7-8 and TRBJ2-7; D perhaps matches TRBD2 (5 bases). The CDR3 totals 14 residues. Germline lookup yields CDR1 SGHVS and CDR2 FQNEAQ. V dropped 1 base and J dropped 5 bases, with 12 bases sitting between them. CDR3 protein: CASSLERNGDEQYF. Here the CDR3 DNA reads TGTGCCAGCAGCTTAGAACGTAACGGGGACGAGCAGTACTTC.